The clone carrying this TCR beta chain was counted a single time. Its antigen is undetermined. Ahead of sequencing, the ViraFEST assay grew antigen-specific CD4+ T cells using viral peptide pools. The culture ran for about 11 days, and then CD4+ T cells were isolated. No vaccinee had earlier SARS-CoV-2 infection, and nucleocapsid antibodies were negative. CDR1 and CDR2 from the germline V gene are SGHKS and YYEKEE (reference sequence). The CDR3 loop spans 20 amino acids. V trimming: 1 base; J trimming: 1 base; junction bases outside the gene matches: 9. This entry is derived from a study of vaccination effects on CD4 cells after COVID-19. The repertoire was sequenced with immunoSEQ multiplex PCR; TCRdb's copy has only in-frame clones and lacks some. The profile covers some 28,000 clones, with about 80% appearing a single time and around 32% taken by the ten largest.

The V gene is TRBV5-5, the J gene TRBJ2-6, with 12 bases identical to TRBD1. The sequencing used CD4+ T cells from PBMCs cultured with SARS-CoV-2 spike peptides, collected before COVID-19 vaccination. This clonotype was sampled from a human donor who received a COVID-19 vaccine. The CDR3 reads CASSLIPGTGGASGANVLTF. As DNA, the CDR3 is TGTGCCAGCAGCTTGATCCCCGGGACAGGGGGCGCTTCTGGGGCCAACGTCCTGACTTTC.